These 22 T cell receptor beta chains were all obtained from the same sample, sequenced in a study of T cells in Graves' hyperthyroidism and ophthalmopathy. The investigators amplified TCR beta CDR3 regions from RNA transcripts. TCR CDR3 underwent first-round RT-PCR with the HTBI primer set. TCRdb re-called the multiplex PCR reads through MiXCR, storing one row per CDR3 protein. Of about 720,000 distinct CDR3 sequences in the sample, roughly 20% were seen once. Sequenced material: blood. These receptors were collected from a woman in her forties or fifties with Graves' hyperthyroidism that later progressed to Graves' ophthalmopathy.

This clonotype was counted ten times or more. This sequence joins TRBV30 and TRBJ2-7; 7 bases match TRBD2. The length of the CDR3 is 11 residues. The germline CDR1 and CDR2 sequences are GTSNPN and SVGIG (reference sequence). The trim removed 4 bases at V and 7 bases at J, leaving 4 bases unmatched. The chain's CDR3 is CAWTTGGEQYF. The CDR3 bases are TGTGCCTGGACTACCGGGGGGGAGCAGTACTTC.

The table lists this clonotype with many counts. The rearrangement links TRBV3-1 to TRBJ1-2, with 9 bases matching TRBD1. V lost 3 bases to trimming and J lost 7 bases; unmatched junction nucleotides: 15. This CDR3 has 17 amino acids. The germline gives CDR1 LGHDT, CDR2 YNNKEL (reference sequence). CDR3 nucleotides: TGTGCCAGCAGCCATGCCTCTACAGGGGGCGACCTCCCTGGCTACACCTTC. Encoded protein: CASSHASTGGDLPGYTF.

This clonotype was found many times. The rearrangement joins TRBV7-9 to TRBJ2-7, with 7 bases identical to TRBD1. Per the germline V gene, CDR1 is SEHNR and CDR2 is FQNEAQ (reference sequence). The trim removed 2 bases at V and 3 bases at J, leaving 7 bases unmatched. This CDR3 has 15 residues. CDR3 in amino acids: CASSLSTGAFYEQYF. CDR3 nucleotides: TGTGCCAGCAGCTTATCTACAGGGGCATTCTACGAGCAGTACTTC.

The chain has TRBV5-8 and TRBJ1-4, with 9 bases identical to TRBD1. In germline, CDR1 is SGHTS, CDR2 YDEGEE. This CDR3 contains 16 residues. Losses at the gene ends were 1 base for V and 5 bases for J; bases not matched to a gene: 6. The CDR3 nucleotides are TGTGCCAGCAGCTTGCTGACAGGGGGATTAAATGAAAAACTGTTTTTT. Translation: CASSLLTGGLNEKLFF.

This sequence joins TRBV13 and TRBJ1-4, with D uncertain. Trimming left V 0 bases short and J 5 bases short, with 10 bases between. Germline V gene lookup returns CDR1 PRHDT and CDR2 FYEKMQ (reference sequence). The CDR3 extends over 15 amino acids. The CDR3 protein is CASSLGTAVNEKLFF. CDR3 nucleotides: TGTGCCAGCAGCTTAGGAACCGCTGTAAATGAAAAACTGTTTTTT.

The J gene is TRBJ2-3, the V gene TRBV20-1; the match to TRBD2 covers 10 bases. The V gene end was trimmed by 5 bases and the J gene end by 6 bases; junction bases not matched to a gene: 11. Germline V gene sequence: CDR1 DFQATT, CDR2 SNEGSKA (reference sequence). The CDR3 loop spans 15 amino acids. The CDR3 loop is CSASPKRGGRDTQYF. CDR3 nucleotides: TGCAGTGCTTCACCGAAGCGGGGGGGCCGGGATACGCAGTATTTT.

This clonotype was picked up many times. The chain carries TRBV6-2 or TRBV6-3 and TRBJ1-2; TRBD1 might be the D (5 bases). Germline loops: CDR1 MNHEY, CDR2 SVGEGT. The V and J ends lost 6 bases and 0 bases respectively, with 14 bases between them. CDR3 length equals 15 residues. The CDR3 spells CASRKTDSSNYGYTF. DNA of the CDR3: TGTGCCAGCAGAAAAACAGACAGCTCTAACTATGGCTACACCTTC.

The chain recombines TRBV7-9 with TRBJ2-3; D is undetermined. The V gene's germline CDR1 is SEHNR and CDR2 FQNEAQ (reference sequence). The CDR3 length is 15 residues. The germline V and J ends were trimmed by 7 bases and 3 bases, with 17 bases remaining between them. The CDR3 sequence: CASTAVNFATDTQYF. In DNA form, the CDR3 reads TGTGCCAGCACCGCGGTCAACTTTGCAACAGATACGCAGTATTTT.

The V call is TRBV30, the J call TRBJ2-7; TRBD1 might be the D (5 bases). Trimming pared 1 base from V and 2 bases from J, leaving 12 bases between. This CDR3 region has 14 residues. CDR1 GTSNPN and CDR2 SVGIG come from the germline V gene (reference sequence). The CDR3 sequence is CAWSGETGPYEQYF. The CDR3 DNA sequence: TGTGCCTGGAGTGGCGAAACAGGACCCTACGAGCAGTACTTC.

This clonotype was seen repeatedly, ten times or more. The V call is TRBV7-2, the J call TRBJ2-7; D is tentatively TRBD1 or TRBD2 (5 bases each). Between the trimmed V and J ends, which lost 5 bases and 5 bases, there was a span of 16 bases. Looked up from germline, CDR1 is SGHTA and CDR2 is FQGNSA. CDR3 length equals 14 residues. As DNA, the CDR3 is TGTGCCAGCAGCCCTACGGCAGGGAGCAACGAGCAGTACTTC. It yields the protein CASSPTAGSNEQYF.

The sample holds a few counts of this clonotype. The J gene is TRBJ2-3, the V gene TRBV10-3, with 8 bases that match TRBD2. Germline V gene data show CDR1 as ENHRY and CDR2 as SYGVKD. V was pared by 0 bases and J by 11 bases, with 13 bases of the junction left unmatched. The CDR3 extends over 16 amino acids. CDR3 coding DNA: TGTGCCATCAGTGAGTCAGCGGGGGCCCTACCAGTTTGGCAGTATTTT. This encodes CAISESAGALPVWQYF.

The chain links TRBV6-1 to TRBJ1-1; a possible D gene is TRBD1 (6 bases). From germline, CDR1 is MNHNS and CDR2 SASEGT. The V end lost 7 bases, the J end lost 2 bases, and 11 bases lay between the germline ends. The CDR3 is 13 amino acids. CDR3 in DNA: TGTGCCAGCATGGGGGGGCTTAACACTGAAGCTTTCTTT. Amino acids: CASMGGLNTEAFF.

This chain joins TRBV10-2 and TRBJ1-4; unclear D gene. The CDR3 length is 15 residues. Germline-derived CDR1 and CDR2 are WSHSY and SAAADI. Trimming left V 4 bases short and J 1 base short, with 10 bases between. The CDR3 sequence: CASSVNPGTNEKLFF. In DNA form, the CDR3 reads TGCGCCAGCAGTGTGAACCCTGGAACTAATGAAAAACTGTTTTTT.

There are a few counts of this clonotype. This CDR3 is CASSVEALYQETQYF. The CDR3 DNA reads as TGTGCCAGCAGCGTAGAGGCCTTATATCAAGAGACCCAGTACTTC. V and J are TRBV9 and TRBJ2-5, with unresolved D. Trimming left V 0 bases short and J 2 bases short, with 11 bases between. This CDR3 is 15 amino acids long. The germline V gene has CDR1 SGDLS and CDR2 YYNGEE.

This clonotype has at least ten counts. The gene calls are TRBV27 and TRBJ1-3, with D possibly TRBD1 on 5 matching bases. Germline CDR1 and CDR2: MNHEY and SMNVEV (reference sequence). Trimming pared 5 bases from V and 2 bases from J, leaving 16 bases between. This CDR3 is built from 16 residues. The CDR3 nucleotides are TGTGCCAGCAGTCGATACCCGGCGGGGGCTGGAAACACCATATATTTT. The encoded protein is CASSRYPAGAGNTIYF.

This chain joins TRBV29-1 and TRBJ1-2, with 8 bases matching TRBD1. V was pared by 5 bases and J by 8 bases, with 13 bases of the junction left unmatched. The germline V gene has CDR1 SQVTM and CDR2 ANQGSEA. The CDR3 is 14 residues long. The CDR3: CSVPSGQGVGGYTF. The CDR3 DNA reads as TGCAGCGTTCCCTCAGGACAGGGTGTCGGGGGCTACACCTTC.

This clonotype was detected ten times or more. The chain has TRBV18 and TRBJ1-2; D might be TRBD1 (5 bases). The CDR3 extends over 13 amino acids. V lost 3 bases and J 2 bases, leaving 7 bases between the germline ends. The V gene's germline CDR1 is KGHSH and CDR2 LQKENI. The CDR3, as DNA: TGTGCCAGCTCACCGTCAGGGAACTATGGCTACACCTTC. The encoded protein is CASSPSGNYGYTF.

In its sample, this clonotype was seen a few times. The chain carries TRBV7-9 and TRBJ1-1, with D tentatively TRBD1 (5 bases). The V gene's germline CDR1 is SEHNR and CDR2 FQNEAQ (reference sequence). Trimming took 8 bases from V and 1 from J, leaving 11 bases between them. The CDR3 is 13 amino acids. In DNA, the CDR3 is TGTGCCAGCGTCGGGGGGGAGAACACTGAAGCTTTCTTT. Its protein is CASVGGENTEAFF.

This clonotype was observed a few times. This chain uses TRBV5-1 with TRBJ2-2, with D perhaps being TRBD1 or TRBD2 (5 bases each). The CDR3 is 16 residues long. V lost 2 bases and J 0 bases, leaving 11 bases between the germline ends. CDR1 is SGHRS, CDR2 YFSETQ, per germline. The CDR3 DNA reads TGCGCCAGCAGCTTTGTGGGGACCGCGAACACCGGGGAGCTGTTTTTT. Amino acids: CASSFVGTANTGELFF.

Concerning this clonotype itself: A much larger clone lies one base from this, so it may be a read error. The gene calls are TRBV12-3 or TRBV12-4 and TRBJ1-6; the D is unclear. The CDR3 is made up of 16 amino acids. Between the trimmed V and J ends, which lost 3 bases and 5 bases, there was a span of 14 bases. CDR3 in DNA: TGTGCCAGCAGTTTTGCGGGGATTCCAAATAATTCACCCCTCCACTTT. Translation: CASSFAGIPNNSPLHF.

The chain is built from TRBV29-1 and TRBJ2-3; either TRBD1 or TRBD2 may supply D (5 bases each). CDR3 length: 18 residues. The V end lost 6 bases, the J end lost 2 bases, and 27 bases lay between the germline ends. The germline V gene encodes CDR1 SQVTM and CDR2 ANQGSEA. CDR3 bases: TGCAGCGTCCCCCGTACAGGCGCCACCGGGATTTTCACAGATACGCAGTATTTT. It specifies CSVPRTGATGIFTDTQYF.

The sample holds one count of this clonotype. The chain carries TRBV3-1 and TRBJ2-5, with TRBD2 matching 15 bases. J was trimmed by 2 bases and V by 4 bases; bases with no gene match: 5. Germline V lookup: CDR1 LGHDT, CDR2 YNNKEL (reference sequence). The CDR3 extends over 17 amino acids. CDR3 DNA: TGTGCCAGCAGCCGCGGGACTAGCGGGGGGACGCAAGAGACCCAGTACTTC. This translates into CASSRGTSGGTQETQYF.